This entry concerns a single TCR beta chain. The CDR3 totals 15 residues. The V end was cut by 6 bases, the J end by 0 bases, with 12 bases between. Germline-derived CDR1 and CDR2 are MNHEY and SVGAGI. The sample belongs to a study of blood T cell repertoires in COVID-19. Produced via immunoSEQ multiplex PCR; TCRdb's table is partial and in-frame only. The table shows tens of thousands of clones, with approximately 86% occurring only once. The rearrangement joins TRBV6-5 to TRBJ2-4, with a tentative D call TRBD1 (6 bases). Sequenced: peripheral blood. The TCR was taken from a man aged 45-65 years with acute or convalescent COVID-19. CDR3 nucleotide sequence: TGTGCCAGCAGCCAGACAGGATTAGCCAAAAACATTCAGTACTTC. Its protein is CASSQTGLAKNIQYF.